This T cell receptor beta chain was obtained from a study of control samples from healthy donors and cancer patients. The assay was immunoSEQ multiplex PCR, and TCRdb's table has in-frame clones only and misses some. The sample lists 120,000 to 150,000 clones, around 92% occurring once. Trimming removed 4 bases from V and 6 bases from J, with 15 bases in between. Germline CDR1 is SGHVS and CDR2 is FQNEAQ. This CDR3 is 14 amino acids long. The rearrangement joins TRBV7-8 to TRBJ1-1; no definite D call. Sequencing was done on a sample of blood. The receptor's source is a man younger than 45 in good health. CDR3 protein: CASSSKLGVPEAFF. The CDR3 DNA reads TGTGCCAGCAGCTCCAAGCTCGGGGTACCTGAAGCTTTCTTT.